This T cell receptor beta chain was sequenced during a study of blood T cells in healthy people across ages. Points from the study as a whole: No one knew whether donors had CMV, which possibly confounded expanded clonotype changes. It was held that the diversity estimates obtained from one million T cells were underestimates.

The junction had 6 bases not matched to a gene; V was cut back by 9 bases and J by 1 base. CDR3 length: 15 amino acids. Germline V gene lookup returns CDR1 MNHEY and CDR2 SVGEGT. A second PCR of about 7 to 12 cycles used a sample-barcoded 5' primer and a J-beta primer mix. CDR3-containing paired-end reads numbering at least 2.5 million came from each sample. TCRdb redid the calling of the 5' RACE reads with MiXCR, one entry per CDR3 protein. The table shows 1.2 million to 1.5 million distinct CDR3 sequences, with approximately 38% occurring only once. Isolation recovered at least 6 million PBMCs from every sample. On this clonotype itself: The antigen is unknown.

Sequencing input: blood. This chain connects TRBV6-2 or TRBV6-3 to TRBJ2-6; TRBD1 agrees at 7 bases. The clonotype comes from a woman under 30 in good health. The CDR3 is CASTLRGSGANVLTF. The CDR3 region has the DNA TGTGCCAGTACCCTCAGGGGGTCTGGGGCCAACGTCCTGACTTTC.